This T cell receptor beta chain was found in a study of T cells in Graves' hyperthyroidism and ophthalmopathy. Findings and caveats of the study: Blood also held most thyroid clonotypes expanded beyond 0.001. Using 13 V-J features, a model discriminated ophthalmopathy from stable hyperthyroidism.

For this clonotype: Its target is unknown.

J was trimmed by 5 bases and V by 5 bases; bases with no gene match: 8. There are 14 residues in the CDR3. CDR1 is MNHNS, CDR2 SASEGT, per germline. PBMCs stemmed from 10 ml fresh peripheral blood. RNA transcripts yielded amplified TCR beta CDR3 regions. The TCR CDR3 was amplified in a first-round RT-PCR using the HTBI primer set. One entry per CDR3 protein results from TCRdb running MiXCR on the multiplex PCR reads. The table shows hundreds of thousands of distinct CDR3 sequences, with around 15% occurring only once. The sample consisted of blood. The rearrangement links TRBV6-1 to TRBJ1-2; TRBD1 aligns across 7 bases. This sequence originates from a young man with Graves' ophthalmopathy. The CDR3 reads CASSRDSAPYGYTF. The CDR3 DNA sequence: TGTGCCAGCAGTCGGGACAGCGCCCCTTATGGCTACACCTTC.